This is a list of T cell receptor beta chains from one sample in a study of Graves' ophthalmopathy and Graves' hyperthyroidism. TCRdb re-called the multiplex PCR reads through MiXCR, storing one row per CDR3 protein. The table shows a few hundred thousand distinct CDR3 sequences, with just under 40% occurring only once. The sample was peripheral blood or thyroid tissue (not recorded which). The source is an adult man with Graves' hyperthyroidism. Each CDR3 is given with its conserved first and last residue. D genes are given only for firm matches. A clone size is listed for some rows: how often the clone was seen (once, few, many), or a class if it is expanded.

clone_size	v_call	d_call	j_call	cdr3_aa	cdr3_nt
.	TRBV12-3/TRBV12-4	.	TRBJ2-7	CASSLTSLKTPSSYEQYF	TGTGCCAGCAGTTTAACTAGCTTAAAAACTCCCAGCTCCTACGAGCAGTACTTC
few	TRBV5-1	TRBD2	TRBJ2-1	CASTSGGADEQFF	TGCGCCAGCACTAGCGGGGGGGCAGATGAGCAGTTCTTC
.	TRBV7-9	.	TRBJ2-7	CASSLGDSYNEQYF	TGTGCCAGCAGCTTAGGGGACTCCTACAATGAGCAGTACTTC
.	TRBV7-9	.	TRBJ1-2	CASNEGGGYGYTF	TGTGCCAGCAACGAGGGGGGGGGCTATGGCTACACCTTC
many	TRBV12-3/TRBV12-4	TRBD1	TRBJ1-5	CASSPQGNQPQHF	TGTGCCAGCAGTCCACAGGGGAATCAGCCCCAGCATTTT
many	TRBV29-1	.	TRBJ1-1	CSVDIGMNTEAFF	TGCAGCGTTGATATAGGTATGAACACTGAAGCTTTCTTT
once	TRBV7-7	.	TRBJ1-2	CASGLETGDGYTF	TGTGCTAGCGGCTTAGAGACGGGAGACGGCTACACCTTC
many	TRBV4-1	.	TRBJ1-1	CASSGANTEAFF	TGCGCCAGCAGCGGGGCGAACACTGAAGCTTTCTTT
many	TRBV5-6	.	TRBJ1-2	CASSPGGLVYGYTF	TGTGCCAGCAGCCCGGGGGGCCTGGTCTATGGCTACACCTTC
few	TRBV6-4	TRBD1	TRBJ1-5	CASRGTGGGQPQHF	TGTGCCAGCAGGGGGACAGGGGGCGGTCAGCCCCAGCATTTT
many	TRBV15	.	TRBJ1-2	CATSRPYGGKTNYGYTF	TGTGCCACCAGCAGACCTTACGGGGGGAAGACTAACTATGGCTACACCTTC
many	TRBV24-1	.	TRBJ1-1	CATSEGNTEAFF	TGTGCCACCAGTGAAGGGAACACTGAAGCTTTCTTT
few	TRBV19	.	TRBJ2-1	CASSIWDVNYNEQFF	TGTGCCAGTAGTATTTGGGACGTTAACTACAATGAGCAGTTCTTC
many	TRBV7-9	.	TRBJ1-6	CASSLATGSPLHF	TGTGCCAGCAGCTTAGCGACGGGAAGTCCCCTCCACTTT
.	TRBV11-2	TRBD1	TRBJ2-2	CASSPDTQTGGTGELFF	TGTGCCAGCAGCCCAGACACCCAAACAGGGGGCACCGGGGAGCTGTTTTTT
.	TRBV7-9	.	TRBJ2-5	CASSFRETGSETQYF	TGTGCCAGCAGCTTCCGGGAGACAGGGAGTGAGACCCAGTACTTC
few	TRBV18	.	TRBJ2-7	CASSLLSGADSYEQYF	TGTGCCAGCTCACTGTTGTCGGGGGCAGATTCCTACGAGCAGTACTTC
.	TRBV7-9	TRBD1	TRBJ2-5	CATSRAGTGGETQYF	TGTGCCACCAGCAGAGCCGGGACAGGGGGGGAGACCCAGTACTTC
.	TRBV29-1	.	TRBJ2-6	CSVSRGANVLTF	TGCAGCGTTTCGAGGGGGGCCAACGTCCTGACTTTC
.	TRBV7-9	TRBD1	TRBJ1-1	CASRSTGTGGTNTEAFF	TGTGCCAGCAGATCGACCGGGACAGGGGGCACGAACACTGAAGCTTTCTTT
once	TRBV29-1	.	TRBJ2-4	CSVGQVLAKNIQYF	TGCAGCGTTGGACAGGTTTTAGCCAAAAACATTCAGTACTTC
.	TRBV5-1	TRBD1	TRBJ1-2	CASSWGQIYGYTF	TGCGCCAGCAGCTGGGGACAGATCTATGGCTACACCTTC
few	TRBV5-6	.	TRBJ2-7	CASNVRTGTGDYEQYF	TGTGCCAGCAACGTACGAACAGGGACGGGGGACTACGAGCAGTACTTC
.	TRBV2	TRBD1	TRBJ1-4	CASRRQGTFGSANEKLFF	TGTGCCAGCAGACGACAGGGCACCTTCGGGTCGGCTAATGAAAAACTGTTTTTT
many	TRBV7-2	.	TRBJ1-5	CASSSNRVNQPQHF	TGTGCCAGCAGCTCAAACAGGGTAAATCAGCCCCAGCATTTT
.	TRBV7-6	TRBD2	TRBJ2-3	CASSWEVSGGAWEDTQYF	TGTGCCAGCAGCTGGGAAGTTAGCGGGGGGGCTTGGGAAGATACGCAGTATTTT
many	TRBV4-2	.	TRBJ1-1	CASSQEGQVNTEAFF	TGTGCCAGCAGCCAAGAAGGGCAGGTGAACACTGAAGCTTTCTTT
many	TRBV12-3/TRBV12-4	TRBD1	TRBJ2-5	CASSRLQGSETQYF	TGTGCCAGCAGTCGATTACAGGGGAGCGAGACCCAGTACTTC
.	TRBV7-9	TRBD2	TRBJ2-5	CASSLQIRGGGETQYF	TGTGCCAGCAGCTTGCAGATACGGGGGGGCGGGGAGACCCAGTACTTC
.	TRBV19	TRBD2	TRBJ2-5	CASSEGGACQETQYF	TGTGCCAGTAGTGAGGGAGGGGCCTGCCAAGAGACCCAGTACTTC
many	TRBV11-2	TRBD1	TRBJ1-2	CASSERTGPETF	TGTGCCAGCAGCGAACGGACAGGTCCGGAGACCTTC
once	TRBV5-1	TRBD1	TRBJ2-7	CASSSEGQGGEQYF	TGCGCCAGCAGCTCCGAAGGACAGGGAGGCGAGCAGTACTTC
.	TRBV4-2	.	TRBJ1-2	CASSGQGGYGYTF	TGTGCCAGCAGTGGGCAAGGAGGCTATGGCTACACCTTC
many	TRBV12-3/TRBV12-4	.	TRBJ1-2	CASSFQSRGYGYTF	TGTGCCAGCAGTTTTCAGTCGCGAGGCTATGGCTACACCTTC
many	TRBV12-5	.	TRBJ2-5	CASDTGLQETQYF	TGTGCTAGTGATACAGGGTTGCAAGAGACCCAGTACTTC
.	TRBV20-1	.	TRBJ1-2	CSAKNTGGYGYTF	TGCAGTGCAAAGAATACAGGCGGCTATGGCTACACCTTC
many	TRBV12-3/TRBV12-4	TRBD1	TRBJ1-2	CASSKTRTGGSGYTF	TGTGCCAGCAGTAAGACCCGGACAGGGGGAAGTGGCTACACCTTC
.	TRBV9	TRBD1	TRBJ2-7	CASSARTGFGLEQYF	TGTGCCAGCAGTGCTAGGACAGGGTTTGGTCTCGAGCAGTACTTC
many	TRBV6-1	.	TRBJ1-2	CASSEAWAIDGYTF	TGTGCCAGCAGTGAAGCTTGGGCAATAGATGGCTACACCTTC
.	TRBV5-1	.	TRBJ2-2	CASSYRGTSANTGELFF	TGCGCCAGCAGCTACCGCGGCACCTCCGCGAACACCGGGGAGCTGTTTTTT
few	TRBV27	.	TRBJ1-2	CASRTGTGYGYTF	TGTGCCAGCAGAACCGGGACGGGCTATGGCTACACCTTC
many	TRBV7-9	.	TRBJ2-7	CASSFDAAWEQYF	TGTGCCAGCAGCTTCGACGCGGCCTGGGAGCAGTACTTC
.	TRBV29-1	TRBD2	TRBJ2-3	CSVELADLSSTDTQYF	TGCAGCGTTGAACTAGCGGACCTGTCTAGCACAGATACGCAGTATTTT
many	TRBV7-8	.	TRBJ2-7	CASSLEIGLYEQYF	TGTGCCAGCAGCTTAGAGATCGGTTTATACGAGCAGTACTTC
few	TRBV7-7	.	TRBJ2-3	CASSPAGLTDTQYF	TGTGCTAGCAGCCCTGCGGGGCTCACAGATACGCAGTATTTT